This TCR beta chain was sequenced during a study of cytomegalovirus exposure and HLA in healthy donors. General observations from the study: Near-uniform donor sequencing depth was presumed by presence/absence analyses. V- and J-gene trimming of TCR beta was linked (in a later analysis) to a missense DCLRE1C variant. According to an earlier analysis, most TCR beta V segments yielded productive rearrangements about 90% or about 30% of the time.

The PCR was carried out with 60 Vbeta primers and 13 Jbeta primers. Using immunoSEQ multiplex PCR, the repertoire was profiled, and TCRdb retains in-frame clones only, with some absent. This table lists roughly 60,000 clones. This CDR3 has 15 residues. Trimming took off 0 bases at V and 3 bases at J, with 12 bases between the two ends. Germline CDR1 reads SGHRS; CDR2 reads YFSETQ. A note on this clone: As yet, its antigen is unknown.

The sequenced sample was PBMCs. The clonotype originates from a woman aged 18-29 years in good health and CMV-seronegative. The chain combines TRBV5-1 with TRBJ1-1, with TRBD1 as a possible D gene (5 bases). CDR3 coding DNA: TGCGCCAGCAGCTTGGGAGCGGGGCGGGACACTGAAGCTTTCTTT. It is translated as CASSLGAGRDTEAFF.